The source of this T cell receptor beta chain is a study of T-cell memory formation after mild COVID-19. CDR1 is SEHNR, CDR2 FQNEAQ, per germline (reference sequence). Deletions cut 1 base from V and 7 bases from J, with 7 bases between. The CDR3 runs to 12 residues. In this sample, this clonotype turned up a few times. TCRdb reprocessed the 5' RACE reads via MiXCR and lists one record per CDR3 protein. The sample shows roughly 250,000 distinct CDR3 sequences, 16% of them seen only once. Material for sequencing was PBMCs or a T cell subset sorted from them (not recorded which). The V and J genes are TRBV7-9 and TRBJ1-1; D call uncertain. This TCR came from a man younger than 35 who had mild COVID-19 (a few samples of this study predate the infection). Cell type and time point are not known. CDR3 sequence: CASSLGGSEAFF. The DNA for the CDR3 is TGTGCCAGCAGCTTAGGAGGGAGTGAAGCTTTCTTT.